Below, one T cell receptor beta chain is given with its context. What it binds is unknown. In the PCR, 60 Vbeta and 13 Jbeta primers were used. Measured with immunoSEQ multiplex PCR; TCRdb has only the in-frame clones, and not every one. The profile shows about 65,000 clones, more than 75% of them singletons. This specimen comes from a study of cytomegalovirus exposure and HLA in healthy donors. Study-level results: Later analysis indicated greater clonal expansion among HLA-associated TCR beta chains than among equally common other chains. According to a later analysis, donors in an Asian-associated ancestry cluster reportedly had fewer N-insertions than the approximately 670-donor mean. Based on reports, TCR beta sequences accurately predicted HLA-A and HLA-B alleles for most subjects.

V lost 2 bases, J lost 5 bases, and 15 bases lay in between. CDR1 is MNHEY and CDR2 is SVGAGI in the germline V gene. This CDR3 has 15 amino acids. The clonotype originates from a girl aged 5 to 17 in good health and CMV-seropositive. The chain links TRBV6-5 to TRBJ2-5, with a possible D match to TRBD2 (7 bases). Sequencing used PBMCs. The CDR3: CASSYRGGRSETQYF. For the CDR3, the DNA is TGTGCCAGCAGTTACAGGGGGGGTAGATCGGAGACCCAGTACTTC.